This T cell receptor (beta chain) was retrieved from a study of technical replicates of blood from a handful of donors listed by TCRdb under 2017. From the germline V gene, CDR1 is MGHRA and CDR2 is YSYEKL. Inclusive of the bounding cysteine and phenylalanine, the CDR3 is 15 residues long. Only the CDR3 portion is preserved as DNA: 45 bases, with reading frame beginning at the first base. V is cut by 0 bases and J by 0 bases, and the space between the germline ends is 5 bases. Concerning this clone: Its binding antigen is unknown. No much larger clonotype is one base removed from it; base qualities were not supplied.

The method was the immunoSEQ multiplex PCR assay. In its TCRdb copy, this immuneACCESS table keeps in-frame sequences only and misses some clones. Where compared with another copy, unresolved V genes explain less than half of these, and the others have no known cause. Recorded for this sample are 60,000 to 85,000 clones; 91% of them occurred a single time. In total, the top ten clones hold approximately 0.42% of the sample. The receptor's source is a human donor in good health. The sequencing sample was made of T cells isolated from PBMCs. Recombination joined TRBV4-1 with TRBJ1-4, with the D gene not clear enough to name. The DNA is as follows: TGCGCCAGCAGCCAAGAACCGGCAACTAATGAAAAACTGTTTTTT. Translated, this is CASSQEPATNEKLFF.